The T cell receptor beta chain described here comes from a study of T cell responses to AZD1222 COVID-19 vaccine. The table came from immunoSEQ multiplex PCR; TCRdb's copy has only in-frame clones and leaves some out. Of 150,000 to 200,000 clones detected, less than 95% appear once; the ten largest clones hold 4% to 5.5%. This clone was counted a few times. Its target is not known. The CDR3 has 16 residues. Study-wide results and limits: Donors in the cohort were predominantly white British and more often female, and clonal diversity was possibly underestimated. Only a handful of AZD1222 recipients, more than 5 in all, had baseline seropositivity. After the peak T cell response, and only then, were repertoires sampled. Spike regions recognized by vaccine-associated CD4 TCRs spanned the protein, led by 160-218 and 743-854.

The sample here was peripheral blood, taken on day 0 of AZD1222 vaccination. The TCR comes from an adult in good health. V and J are TRBV21-1 and TRBJ2-2. TRBV21-1 is reported as a pseudogene. CDR3 nucleotides: TGTGCCAGCAGCAGGAGGGACCCACAGGGCTCTGGGGAGCTGTTTTTT. Its protein is CASSRRDPQGSGELFF.